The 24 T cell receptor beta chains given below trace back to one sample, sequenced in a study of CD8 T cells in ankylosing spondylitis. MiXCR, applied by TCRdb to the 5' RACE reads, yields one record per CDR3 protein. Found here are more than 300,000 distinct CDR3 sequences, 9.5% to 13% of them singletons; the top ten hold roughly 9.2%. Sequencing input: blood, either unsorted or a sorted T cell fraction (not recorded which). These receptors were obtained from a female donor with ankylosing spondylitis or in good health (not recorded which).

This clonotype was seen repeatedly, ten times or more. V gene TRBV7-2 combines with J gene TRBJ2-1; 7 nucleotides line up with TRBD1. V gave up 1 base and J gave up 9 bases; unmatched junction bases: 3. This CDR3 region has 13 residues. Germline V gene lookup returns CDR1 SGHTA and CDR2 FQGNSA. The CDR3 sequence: CASSLDYRGEQFF. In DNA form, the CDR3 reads TGTGCCAGCAGCTTAGACTACAGGGGTGAGCAGTTCTTC.

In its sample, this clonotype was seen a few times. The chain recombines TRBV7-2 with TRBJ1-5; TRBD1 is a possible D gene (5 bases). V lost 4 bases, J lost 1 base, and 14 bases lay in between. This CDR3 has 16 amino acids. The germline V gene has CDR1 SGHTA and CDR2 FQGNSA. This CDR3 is CASSSEQGDSNQPQHF. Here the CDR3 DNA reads TGTGCCAGCAGCTCAGAGCAGGGAGACAGCAATCAGCCCCAGCATTTT.

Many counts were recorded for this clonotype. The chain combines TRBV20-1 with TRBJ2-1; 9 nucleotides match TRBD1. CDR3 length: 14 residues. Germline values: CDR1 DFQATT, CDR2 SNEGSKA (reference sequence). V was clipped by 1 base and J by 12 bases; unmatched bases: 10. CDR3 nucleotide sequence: TGCAGTGCTAGAGGGACAGGGGCCACATCGGGGCAGTTCTTC. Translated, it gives CSARGTGATSGQFF.

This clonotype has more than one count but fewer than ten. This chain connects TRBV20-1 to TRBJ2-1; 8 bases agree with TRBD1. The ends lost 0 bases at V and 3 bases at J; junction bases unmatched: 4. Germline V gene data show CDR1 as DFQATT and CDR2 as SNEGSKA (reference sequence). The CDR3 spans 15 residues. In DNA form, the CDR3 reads TGCAGTGCTAGAGAGGGACAGGAGTACTACAATGAGCAGTTCTTC. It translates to CSAREGQEYYNEQFF.

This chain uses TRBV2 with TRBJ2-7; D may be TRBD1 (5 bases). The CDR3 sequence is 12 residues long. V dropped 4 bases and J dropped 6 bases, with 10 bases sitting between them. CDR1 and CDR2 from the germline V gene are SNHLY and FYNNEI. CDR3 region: CASSGRRGEQYF. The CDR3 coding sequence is TGTGCCAGCAGTGGGAGAAGGGGCGAGCAGTACTTC.

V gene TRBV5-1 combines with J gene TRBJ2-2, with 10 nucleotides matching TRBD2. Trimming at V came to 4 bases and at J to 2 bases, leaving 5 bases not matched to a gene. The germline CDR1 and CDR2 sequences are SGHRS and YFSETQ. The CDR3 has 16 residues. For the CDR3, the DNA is TGCGCCAGCAGCCGGGCTAGCGGGAGAAACACCGGGGAGCTGTTTTTT. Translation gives CASSRASGRNTGELFF.

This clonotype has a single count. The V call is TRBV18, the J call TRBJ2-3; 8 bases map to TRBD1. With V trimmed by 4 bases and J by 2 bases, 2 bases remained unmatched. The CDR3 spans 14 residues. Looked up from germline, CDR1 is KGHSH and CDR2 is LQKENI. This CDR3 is CASSQDRATDTQYF. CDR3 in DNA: TGTGCCAGCTCACAGGACAGGGCCACAGATACGCAGTATTTT.

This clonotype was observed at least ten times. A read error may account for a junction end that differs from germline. CDR3 sequence: CASSLRLADTGELFF. The CDR3 bases are TGTGCCAGCAGTTTGAGGCTAGCGGACACCGGGGAGCTGTTTTTT. V and J are TRBV5-1 and TRBJ2-2, with TRBD2 matching over 7 bases. The CDR3 is 15 residues long. Germline CDR1 reads SGHRS; CDR2 reads YFSETQ.

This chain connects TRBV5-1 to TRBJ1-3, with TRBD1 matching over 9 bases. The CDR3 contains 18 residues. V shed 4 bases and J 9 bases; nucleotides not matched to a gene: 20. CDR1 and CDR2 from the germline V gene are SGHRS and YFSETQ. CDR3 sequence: CASSGGQGKGGREVTIYF. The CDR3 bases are TGCGCCAGCAGCGGCGGACAGGGGAAAGGAGGGCGAGAGGTCACCATATATTTT.

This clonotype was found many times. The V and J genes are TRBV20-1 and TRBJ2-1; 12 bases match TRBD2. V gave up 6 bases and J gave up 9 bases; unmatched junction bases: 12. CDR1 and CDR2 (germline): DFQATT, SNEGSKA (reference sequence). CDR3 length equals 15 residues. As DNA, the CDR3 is TGCAGTGCCCAGGCCCTAGCGGGAGGGCCACGTGAGCAGTTCTTC. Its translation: CSAQALAGGPREQFF.

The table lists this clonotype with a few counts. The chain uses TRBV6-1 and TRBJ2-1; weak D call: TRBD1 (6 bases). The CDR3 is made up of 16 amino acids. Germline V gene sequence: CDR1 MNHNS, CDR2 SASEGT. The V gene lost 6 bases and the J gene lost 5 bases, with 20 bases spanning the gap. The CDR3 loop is CASSAGVRGLDNEQFF. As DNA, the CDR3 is TGTGCCAGCAGCGCAGGGGTGAGGGGCCTTGACAATGAGCAGTTCTTC.

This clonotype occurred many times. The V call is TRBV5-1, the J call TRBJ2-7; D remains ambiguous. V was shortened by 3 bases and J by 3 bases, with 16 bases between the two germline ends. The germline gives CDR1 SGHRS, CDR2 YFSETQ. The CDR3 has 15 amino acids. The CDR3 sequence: CASSSDPGPYYEQYF. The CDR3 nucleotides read TGCGCCAGCAGCTCCGATCCCGGGCCATACTACGAGCAGTACTTC.

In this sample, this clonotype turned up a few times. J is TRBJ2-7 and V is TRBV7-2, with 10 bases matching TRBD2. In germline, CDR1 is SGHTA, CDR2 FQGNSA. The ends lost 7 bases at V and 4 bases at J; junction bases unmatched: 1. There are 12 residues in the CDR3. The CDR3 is CASKREGYEQYF. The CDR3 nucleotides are TGTGCCAGCAAGCGGGAGGGGTACGAGCAGTACTTC.

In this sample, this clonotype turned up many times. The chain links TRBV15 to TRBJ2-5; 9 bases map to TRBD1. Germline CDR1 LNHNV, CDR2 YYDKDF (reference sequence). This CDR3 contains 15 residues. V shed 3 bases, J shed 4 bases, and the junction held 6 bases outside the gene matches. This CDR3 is CATSRSGTGTETQYF. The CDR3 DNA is TGTGCCACCAGCAGGTCCGGGACAGGGACAGAGACCCAGTACTTC.

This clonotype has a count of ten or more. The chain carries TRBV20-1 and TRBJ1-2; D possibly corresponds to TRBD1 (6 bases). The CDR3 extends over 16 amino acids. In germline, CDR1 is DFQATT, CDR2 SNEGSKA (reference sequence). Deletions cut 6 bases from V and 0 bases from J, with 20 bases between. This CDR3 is CSATQARGGTNYGYTF. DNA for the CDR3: TGCAGTGCCACGCAGGCGAGAGGGGGGACTAACTATGGCTACACCTTC.

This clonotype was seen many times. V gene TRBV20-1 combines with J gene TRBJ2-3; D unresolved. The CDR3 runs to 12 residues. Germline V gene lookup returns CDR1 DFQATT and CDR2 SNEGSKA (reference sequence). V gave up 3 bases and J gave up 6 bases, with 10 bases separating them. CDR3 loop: CSASTVRDTQYF. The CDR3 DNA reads TGCAGTGCTAGTACGGTCCGGGATACGCAGTATTTT.

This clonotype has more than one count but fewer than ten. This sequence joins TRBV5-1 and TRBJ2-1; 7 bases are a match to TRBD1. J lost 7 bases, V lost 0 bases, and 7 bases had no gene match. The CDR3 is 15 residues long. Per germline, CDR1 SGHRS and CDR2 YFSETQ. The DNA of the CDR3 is TGCGCCAGCAGCTTGGTGCAGGGGGTAAGGAATGAGCAGTTCTTC. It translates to CASSLVQGVRNEQFF.

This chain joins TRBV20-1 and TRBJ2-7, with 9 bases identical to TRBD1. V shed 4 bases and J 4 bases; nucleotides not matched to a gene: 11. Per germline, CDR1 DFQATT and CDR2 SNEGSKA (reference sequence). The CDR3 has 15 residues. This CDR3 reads CSAIPGDREQYEQYF. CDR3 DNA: TGCAGTGCTATTCCGGGGGACAGGGAACAATACGAGCAGTACTTC.

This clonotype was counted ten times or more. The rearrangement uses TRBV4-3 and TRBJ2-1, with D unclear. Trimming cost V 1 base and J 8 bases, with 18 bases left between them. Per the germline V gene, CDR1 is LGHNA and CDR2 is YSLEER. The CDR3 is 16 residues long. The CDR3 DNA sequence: TGCGCCAGCAGCCAAGGGCTCCGGGCCGGACGAGATGAGCAGTTCTTC. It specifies CASSQGLRAGRDEQFF.

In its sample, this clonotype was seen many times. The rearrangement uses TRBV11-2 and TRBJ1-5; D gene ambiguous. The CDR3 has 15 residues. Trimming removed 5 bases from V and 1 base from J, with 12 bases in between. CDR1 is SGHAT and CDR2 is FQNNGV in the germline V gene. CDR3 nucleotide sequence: TGTGCCAGCAGCCTTAGTTCCCTGAGCAATCAGCCCCAGCATTTT. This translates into CASSLSSLSNQPQHF.

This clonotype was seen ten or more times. CDR3 residues: CASSVLARTDTQYF. As DNA, the CDR3 is TGCGCCAGCAGTGTACTAGCAAGAACGGATACGCAGTATTTT. The chain uses TRBV4-3 and TRBJ2-3, with D maybe TRBD2 (6 bases). The V end lost 6 bases, the J end lost 6 bases, and 16 bases lay between the germline ends. The CDR3 extends over 14 amino acids. In germline, CDR1 is LGHNA, CDR2 YSLEER.

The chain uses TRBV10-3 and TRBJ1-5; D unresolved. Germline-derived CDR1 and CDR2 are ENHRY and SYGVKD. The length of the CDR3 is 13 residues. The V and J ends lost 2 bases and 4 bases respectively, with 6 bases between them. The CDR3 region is CAISEELNQPQHF. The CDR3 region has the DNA TGTGCCATCAGTGAGGAGCTTAATCAGCCCCAGCATTTT.

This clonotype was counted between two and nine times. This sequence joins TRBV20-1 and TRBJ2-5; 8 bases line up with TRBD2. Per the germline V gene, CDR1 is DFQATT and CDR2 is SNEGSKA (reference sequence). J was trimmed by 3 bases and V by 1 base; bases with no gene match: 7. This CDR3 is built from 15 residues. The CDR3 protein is CSARGVRGGEETQYF. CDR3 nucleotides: TGCAGTGCTAGAGGTGTACGGGGGGGGGAAGAGACCCAGTACTTC.

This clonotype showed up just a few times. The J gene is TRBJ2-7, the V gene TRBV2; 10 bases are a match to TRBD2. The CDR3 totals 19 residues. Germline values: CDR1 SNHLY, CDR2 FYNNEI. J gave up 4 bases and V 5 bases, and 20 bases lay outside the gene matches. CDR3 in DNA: TGTGCCAGCAGTTTACGACTGCGAGGTCTAGCGGGAGAAAAGTACGAGCAGTACTTC. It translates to CASSLRLRGLAGEKYEQYF.